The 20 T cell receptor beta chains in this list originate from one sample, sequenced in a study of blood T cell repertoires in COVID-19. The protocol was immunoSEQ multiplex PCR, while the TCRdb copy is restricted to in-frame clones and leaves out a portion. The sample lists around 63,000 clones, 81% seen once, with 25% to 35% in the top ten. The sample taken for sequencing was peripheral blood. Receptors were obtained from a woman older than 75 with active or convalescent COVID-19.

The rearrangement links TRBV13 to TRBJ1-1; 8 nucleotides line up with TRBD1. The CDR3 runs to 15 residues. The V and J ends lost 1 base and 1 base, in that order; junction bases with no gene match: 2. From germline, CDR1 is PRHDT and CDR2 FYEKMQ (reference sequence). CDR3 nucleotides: TGTGCCAGCAGCTTAGAGGGACAGGCGAACACTGAAGCTTTCTTT. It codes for CASSLEGQANTEAFF.

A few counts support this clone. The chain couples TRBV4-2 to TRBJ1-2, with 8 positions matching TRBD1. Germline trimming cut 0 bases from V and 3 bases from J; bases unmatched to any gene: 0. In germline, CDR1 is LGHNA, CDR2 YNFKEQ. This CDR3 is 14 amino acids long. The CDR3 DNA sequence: TGTGCCAGCAGCCAAGAGACAGGGGACTATGGCTACACCTTC. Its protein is CASSQETGDYGYTF.

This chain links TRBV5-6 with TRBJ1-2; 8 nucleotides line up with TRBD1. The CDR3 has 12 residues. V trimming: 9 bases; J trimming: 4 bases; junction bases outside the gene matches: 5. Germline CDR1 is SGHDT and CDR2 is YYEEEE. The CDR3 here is CATRQGSYGYTF. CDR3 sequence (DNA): TGTGCCACTCGACAGGGGAGCTATGGCTACACCTTC.

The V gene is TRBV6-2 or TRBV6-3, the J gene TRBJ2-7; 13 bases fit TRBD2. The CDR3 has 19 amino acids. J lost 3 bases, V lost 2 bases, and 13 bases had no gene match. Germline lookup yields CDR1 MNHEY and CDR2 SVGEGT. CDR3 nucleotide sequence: TGTGCCAGCAGTTACCGCCCCGGGACTAGCGGGAACCTTCACTACGAGCAGTACTTC. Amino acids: CASSYRPGTSGNLHYEQYF.

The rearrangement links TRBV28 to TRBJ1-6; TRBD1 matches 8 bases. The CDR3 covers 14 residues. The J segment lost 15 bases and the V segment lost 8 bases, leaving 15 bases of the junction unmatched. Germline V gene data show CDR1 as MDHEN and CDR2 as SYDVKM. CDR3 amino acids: CASLARDRPEGLHF. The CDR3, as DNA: TGTGCCAGCTTGGCACGGGACAGGCCGGAGGGCCTCCACTTT.

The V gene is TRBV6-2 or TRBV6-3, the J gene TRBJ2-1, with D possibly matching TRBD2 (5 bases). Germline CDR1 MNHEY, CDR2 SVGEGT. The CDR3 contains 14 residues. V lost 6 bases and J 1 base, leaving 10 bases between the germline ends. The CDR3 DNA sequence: TGTGCCAGCAGCCCACTAGTATCCTACAATGAGCAGTTCTTC. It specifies CASSPLVSYNEQFF.

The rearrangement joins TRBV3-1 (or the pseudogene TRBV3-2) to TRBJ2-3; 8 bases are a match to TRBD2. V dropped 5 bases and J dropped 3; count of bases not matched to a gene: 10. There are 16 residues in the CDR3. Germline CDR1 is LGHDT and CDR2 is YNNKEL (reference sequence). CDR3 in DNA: TGTGCCAGCAGCTGGAGCGGGGGAAGTACTACAGATACGCAGTATTTT. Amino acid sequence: CASSWSGGSTTDTQYF.

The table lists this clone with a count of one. The CDR3 protein is CSAGQANTEAFF. DNA for the CDR3: TGCAGCGCTGGACAGGCGAACACTGAAGCTTTCTTT. The V and J genes are TRBV29-1 and TRBJ1-1, with 7 bases identical to TRBD1. Looked up from germline, CDR1 is SQVTM and CDR2 is ANQGSEA. The CDR3 has 12 amino acids. V lost 7 bases, J lost 1 base, and 3 bases stayed unmatched.

CDR3 protein: CASSYTGGELFF. CDR3 bases: TGTGCCAGCAGCTATACCGGCGGGGAGCTGTTTTTT. V usage is TRBV7-9 and J usage is TRBJ2-2; D remains ambiguous. V lost 4 bases and J 7 bases, leaving 7 bases between the germline ends. Per the germline V gene, CDR1 is SEHNR and CDR2 is FQNEAQ (reference sequence). The CDR3 contains 12 residues.

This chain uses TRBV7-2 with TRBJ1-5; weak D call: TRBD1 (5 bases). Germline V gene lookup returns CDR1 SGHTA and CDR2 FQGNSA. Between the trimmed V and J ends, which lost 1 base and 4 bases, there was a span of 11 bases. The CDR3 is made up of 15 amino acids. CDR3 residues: CASSLVPGQNQPQHF. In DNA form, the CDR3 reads TGTGCCAGCAGCTTAGTCCCAGGGCAGAATCAGCCCCAGCATTTT.

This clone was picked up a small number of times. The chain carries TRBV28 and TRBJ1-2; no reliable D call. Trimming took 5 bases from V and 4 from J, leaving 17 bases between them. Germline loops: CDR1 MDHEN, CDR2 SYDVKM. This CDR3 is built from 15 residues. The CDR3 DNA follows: TGTGCCAGCAGTCCCCCCTTTGGGCAGTCCTATGGCTACACCTTC. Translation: CASSPPFGQSYGYTF.

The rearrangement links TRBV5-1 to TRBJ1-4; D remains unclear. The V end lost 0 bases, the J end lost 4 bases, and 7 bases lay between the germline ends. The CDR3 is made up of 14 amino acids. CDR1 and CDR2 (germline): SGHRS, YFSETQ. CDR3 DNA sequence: TGCGCCAGCAGCTTGGAACAGTATAATGAAAAACTGTTTTTT. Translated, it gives CASSLEQYNEKLFF.

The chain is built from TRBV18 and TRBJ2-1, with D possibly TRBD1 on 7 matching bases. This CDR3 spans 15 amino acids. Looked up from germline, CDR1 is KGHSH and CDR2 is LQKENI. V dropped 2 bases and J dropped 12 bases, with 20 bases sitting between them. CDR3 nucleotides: TGTGCCAGCTCACCAAGGACAGGAGAAGGAGGGTGGCAGTTCTTC. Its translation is CASSPRTGEGGWQFF.

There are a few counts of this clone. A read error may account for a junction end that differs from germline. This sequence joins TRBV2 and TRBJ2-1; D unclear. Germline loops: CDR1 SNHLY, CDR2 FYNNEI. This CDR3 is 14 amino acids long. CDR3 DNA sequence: TGTGCCAGCAGAGAAGCACAGCTAAGGTATGAGCAGTTCTTC. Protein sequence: CASREAQLRYEQFF.

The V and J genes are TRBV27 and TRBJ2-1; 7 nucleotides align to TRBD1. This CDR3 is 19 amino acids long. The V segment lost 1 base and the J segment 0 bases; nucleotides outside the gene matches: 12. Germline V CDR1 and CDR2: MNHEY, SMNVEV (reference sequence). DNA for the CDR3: TGTGCCAGCAGTTTATGGGACAGATCCTACTTCGGCTCCTACAATGAGCAGTTCTTC. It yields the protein CASSLWDRSYFGSYNEQFF.

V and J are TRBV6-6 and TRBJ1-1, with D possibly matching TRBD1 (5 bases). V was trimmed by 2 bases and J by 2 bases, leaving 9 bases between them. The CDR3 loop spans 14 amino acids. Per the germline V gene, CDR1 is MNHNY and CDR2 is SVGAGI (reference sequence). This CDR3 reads CASSYLGGNTEAFF. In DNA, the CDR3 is TGTGCCAGCAGTTACCTCGGGGGTAACACTGAAGCTTTCTTT.

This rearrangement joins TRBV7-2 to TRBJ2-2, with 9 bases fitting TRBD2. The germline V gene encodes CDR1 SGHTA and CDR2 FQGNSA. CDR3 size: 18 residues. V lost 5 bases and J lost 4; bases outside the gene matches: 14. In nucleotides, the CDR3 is TGTGCCAGCAGCGCAGGGTCGGGGCTAGCGGGAAGCACCGGGGAGCTGTTTTTT. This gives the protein CASSAGSGLAGSTGELFF. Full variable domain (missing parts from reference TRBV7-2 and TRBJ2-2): GAGVSQSPSNKVTEKGKDVELRCDPISGHTALYWYRQSLGQGLEFLIYFQGNSAPDKSGLPSDRFSAERTGGSVSTLTIQRTQQEDSAVYLCASSAGSGLAGSTGELFFGEGSRLTVL.

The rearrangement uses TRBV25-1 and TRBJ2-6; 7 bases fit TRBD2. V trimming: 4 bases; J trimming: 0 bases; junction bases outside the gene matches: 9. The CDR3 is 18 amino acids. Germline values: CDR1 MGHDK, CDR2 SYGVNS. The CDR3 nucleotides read TGTGCCAGCAGTGCCCCCGCCGGGGGGATCTCTGGGGCCAACGTCCTGACTTTC. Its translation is CASSAPAGGISGANVLTF.

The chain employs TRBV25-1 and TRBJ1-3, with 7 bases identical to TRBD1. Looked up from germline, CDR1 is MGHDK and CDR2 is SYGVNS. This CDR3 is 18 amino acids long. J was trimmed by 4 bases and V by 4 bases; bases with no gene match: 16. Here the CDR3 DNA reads TGTGCCAGCAGTGGTTTTCTTGGCGTGACAGGGCCGGGAAACACCATATATTTT. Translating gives CASSGFLGVTGPGNTIYF.

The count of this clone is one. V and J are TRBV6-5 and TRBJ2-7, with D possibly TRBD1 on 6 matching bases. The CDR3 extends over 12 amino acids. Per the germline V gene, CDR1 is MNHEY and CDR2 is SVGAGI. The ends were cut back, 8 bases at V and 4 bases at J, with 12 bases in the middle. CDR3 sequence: CASGTPRYEQYF. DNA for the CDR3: TGTGCCAGCGGGACACCACGTTACGAGCAGTACTTC.